These 27 T cell receptor beta chains share one sample of origin, sequenced in a study of T-cell memory formation after mild COVID-19 (dated by TCRdb to the early 2020s). The library was made by 5' RACE. The data were produced on an Illumina NovaSeq 6000. TCRdb reran the public reads through fastp at Q25 and MiXCR, keeping productive beta chains. Every entry covers one CDR3 protein and lists the most common genes and DNA from its rows. Counted in this sample were fewer than 550,000 distinct CDR3 sequences; around 20% of them appeared once. The ten biggest clones cover around 9.2% of the sample. Material for sequencing was PBMCs or a T cell subset sorted from them (not recorded which). All receptors come from an adult woman who had mild COVID-19 (a few samples of this study predate the infection). The sample titles of this study are shuffled in the database, so cell type and time point are left out; the donor was told from shared clones.

In its sample, this clonotype was seen a few times. The chain joins TRBV5-1 to TRBJ1-1; possible D gene TRBD1, 5 bases. CDR1 and CDR2 (germline): SGHRS, YFSETQ. V was shortened by 0 bases and J by 4 bases, with 7 bases between the two germline ends. CDR3 length: 13 amino acids. The CDR3 here is CASSLAGTTEAFF. CDR3 coding DNA: TGCGCCAGCAGCTTGGCAGGGACCACTGAAGCTTTCTTT. Looking up the rest from reference TRBV5-1 and TRBJ1-1 gives the full variable domain: KAGVTQTPRYLIKTRGQQVTLSCSPISGHRSVSWYQQTPGQGLQFLFEYFSETQRNKGNFPGRFSGRQFSNSRSEMNVSTLELGDSALYLCASSLAGTTEAFFGQGTRLTVV.

The V and J genes are TRBV5-1 and TRBJ2-1; D might be TRBD2 (6 bases). Trimming removed 0 bases at V and 8 bases at J, with 12 bases between. Looked up from germline, CDR1 is SGHRS and CDR2 is YFSETQ. The CDR3 is 14 residues long. CDR3 coding DNA: TGCGCCAGCAGCTTGGGACTAGATAACTATGAGCAGTTCTTC. This encodes CASSLGLDNYEQFF.

The chain combines TRBV29-1 with TRBJ1-2; 7 bases agree with TRBD1. The CDR3 is 10 residues long. V shed 8 bases and J 13 bases; nucleotides not matched to a gene: 10. Germline V gene data show CDR1 as SQVTM and CDR2 as ANQGSEA. CDR3 nucleotides: TGCAGCACTCGACAGGGAGTGCTCACCTTC. Amino acids: CSTRQGVLTF.

This clonotype occurred a few times. The rearrangement links TRBV4-3 to TRBJ2-7; 8 bases match TRBD2. Trimming removed 0 bases from V and 0 bases from J; junction bases left unmatched: 10. Germline-derived CDR1 and CDR2 are LGHNA and YSLEER. This CDR3 spans 18 amino acids. The CDR3, as DNA: TGCGCCAGCAGCCAAGACAGGGGAGCGGGAGATCTCTCCTACGAGCAGTACTTC. Translated, it gives CASSQDRGAGDLSYEQYF.

The gene calls are TRBV6-5 and TRBJ1-3, with TRBD1 matching 8 bases. V shed 2 bases, J shed 3 bases, and the junction held 3 bases outside the gene matches. This CDR3 has 15 residues. CDR1 MNHEY and CDR2 SVGAGI come from the germline V gene. CDR3 coding DNA: TGTGCCAGCAGTTACCAGGGGGCGCTTGGAAACACCATATATTTT. Amino acids: CASSYQGALGNTIYF.

This chain joins TRBV4-2 and TRBJ2-1; TRBD2 matches 9 bases. CDR1 and CDR2 (germline): LGHNA, YNFKEQ. This CDR3 has 18 residues. The trim removed 0 bases at V and 8 bases at J, leaving 14 bases unmatched. The chain's CDR3 is CASSQDPAGGNRGDEQFF. The DNA for the CDR3 is TGTGCCAGCAGCCAAGATCCAGCGGGGGGCAATCGAGGCGATGAGCAGTTCTTC.

This rearrangement joins TRBV4-2 to TRBJ2-7, with TRBD1 identical over 8 bases. J was trimmed by 2 bases and V by 4 bases; bases with no gene match: 13. The CDR3 covers 17 residues. Germline loops: CDR1 LGHNA, CDR2 YNFKEQ. The CDR3 DNA is TGTGCCAGCAGCCCCCGGGGCGGGGACAGGCAAACCTACGAGCAGTACTTC. Its protein is CASSPRGGDRQTYEQYF.

This rearrangement joins TRBV5-1 to TRBJ1-2, with D uncertain. Trimming shortened V by 0 bases and J by 4 bases, and 10 bases separated the two germline ends. The CDR3 sequence is 14 residues long. Germline V gene data show CDR1 as SGHRS and CDR2 as YFSETQ. DNA of the CDR3: TGCGCCAGCAGCTTGGCCCAGGAATCCTATGGCTACACCTTC. This sequence encodes CASSLAQESYGYTF.

This clonotype was picked up a small number of times. The rearrangement joins TRBV5-1 to TRBJ2-7; TRBD2 agrees at 7 bases. Germline lookup yields CDR1 SGHRS and CDR2 YFSETQ. There are 15 residues in the CDR3. Trimming took 4 bases from V and 4 from J; bases not matched to a gene: 11. The CDR3 bases are TGCGCCAGCAGCCTCGAGCCGGGAGGTCGTTACGAGCAGTACTTC. Protein: CASSLEPGGRYEQYF.

The chain combines TRBV5-6 with TRBJ2-7; D may be TRBD1 (5 bases). Germline V gene sequence: CDR1 SGHDT, CDR2 YYEEEE. V lost 3 bases and J 4 bases, leaving 8 bases between the germline ends. CDR3 length: 12 amino acids. CDR3 nucleotides: TGTGCCAGCAGCTATCAGGGTTACGAGCAGTACTTC. Translated: CASSYQGYEQYF.

This clonotype was detected a few times. Its ends do not fully match the called genes, so a read error is possible. CDR3 protein: CASSPGHPVRAF. The CDR3 DNA reads TGTGCCAGCAGCCCGGGACACCCGGTTAGGGCCTTC. V and J are TRBV4-2 and TRBJ1-2; TRBD1 might be the D (6 bases). Germline assignment: CDR1 LGHNA and CDR2 YNFKEQ. The CDR3 covers 12 residues.

The CDR3 DNA reads as TGTGCCTGGGGCTTAGGTATAGGGACCGGGGAGCTGTTTTTT. Its protein product is CAWGLGIGTGELFF. This chain connects TRBV30 to TRBJ2-2; D is unclear. The CDR3 extends over 14 amino acids. Between the trimmed V and J ends, which lost 5 bases and 5 bases, there was a span of 15 bases. Germline V CDR1 and CDR2: GTSNPN, SVGIG (reference sequence).

This clonotype was counted only a few times. The rearrangement uses TRBV4-1 and TRBJ1-1; 8 bases align to TRBD1. The ends lost 1 base at V and 3 bases at J; junction bases unmatched: 7. Germline values: CDR1 MGHRA, CDR2 YSYEKL. CDR3 length: 16 amino acids. The CDR3 region has the DNA TGCGCCAGCAGCCAAGTGACAGGGGCGCCCTACACTGAAGCTTTCTTT. It is translated as CASSQVTGAPYTEAFF.

The rearrangement uses TRBV15 and TRBJ2-3, with 8 bases identical to TRBD2. V lost 2 bases and J lost 5; bases outside the gene matches: 9. Germline V gene sequence: CDR1 LNHNV, CDR2 YYDKDF (reference sequence). There are 16 residues in the CDR3. The CDR3 sequence is CATSRKHGGGGDTQYF. CDR3 coding DNA: TGTGCCACCAGCAGAAAGCACGGGGGGGGCGGAGATACGCAGTATTTT.

This clonotype was found a few times. J is TRBJ2-3 and V is TRBV11-2; D is unresolved. Germline CDR1 reads SGHAT; CDR2 reads FQNNGV. V was shortened by 1 base and J by 7 bases, with 6 bases between the two germline ends. CDR3 length: 12 residues. The CDR3 DNA sequence: TGTGCCAGCAGCTTAGGAGACCATACGCAGTATTTT. Its protein product is CASSLGDHTQYF.

This clonotype was found a few times. In nucleotides, the CDR3 is TGTGCCAGCAGTGGTCGGACTAGCGGGACTGTAGTCTACAATGAGCAGTTCTTC. It yields the protein CASSGRTSGTVVYNEQFF. The rearrangement joins TRBV6-1 to TRBJ2-1, with 12 bases fitting TRBD2. The CDR3 covers 18 residues. V lost 4 bases and J lost 3; bases outside the gene matches: 10. Per germline, CDR1 MNHNS and CDR2 SASEGT.

The table lists this clonotype with a few counts. The rearrangement uses TRBV18 and TRBJ1-4; 9 bases agree with TRBD1. Germline trimming cut 6 bases from V and 5 bases from J; bases unmatched to any gene: 4. The CDR3 spans 14 residues. Germline V gene data show CDR1 as KGHSH and CDR2 as LQKENI. Written as DNA, the CDR3 is TGTGCCAGCTCGCCGACAGGGGGGAATGAAAAACTGTTTTTT. Amino acid sequence: CASSPTGGNEKLFF.

CDR3 in amino acids: CASSLYHNTEAFF. The CDR3 DNA reads as TGTGCCAGCAGCTTGTACCATAACACTGAAGCTTTCTTT. The rearrangement uses TRBV5-4 and TRBJ1-1; D call uncertain. V was pared by 1 base and J by 2 bases, with 6 bases between. CDR1 is SGHNT and CDR2 is YYREEE in the germline V gene (reference sequence). The CDR3 covers 13 residues.

The V gene is TRBV9, the J gene TRBJ2-1; 9 bases match TRBD2. This CDR3 comprises 16 residues. Germline CDR1 reads SGDLS; CDR2 reads YYNGEE. Germline trimming cut 0 bases from V and 9 bases from J; bases unmatched to any gene: 10. Written as DNA, the CDR3 is TGTGCCAGCAGCGTAGCTAGTAGCGGGAGAAGTGCTGAGCAGTTCTTC. It encodes CASSVASSGRSAEQFF.

The J gene is TRBJ1-1, the V gene TRBV5-1; 10 bases fit TRBD1. Trimming took 0 bases from V and 8 from J; bases not matched to a gene: 4. Germline V lookup: CDR1 SGHRS, CDR2 YFSETQ. CDR3 length equals 14 residues. The CDR3 coding sequence is TGCGCCAGCAGCTTGGAGGGACAGGGGAAAGAAGCTTTCTTT. Its translation is CASSLEGQGKEAFF.

The chain is built from TRBV7-9 and TRBJ2-7; a possible D gene is TRBD1 (5 bases). Looked up from germline, CDR1 is SEHNR and CDR2 is FQNEAQ (reference sequence). V was clipped by 5 bases and J by 3 bases, with 14 bases between them. The CDR3 sequence is 14 residues long. Here the CDR3 DNA reads TGTGCCAGCAGCCGACCTCGACAGCACTACGAGCAGTACTTC. Translated, it gives CASSRPRQHYEQYF.

The gene calls are TRBV20-1 and TRBJ1-2; D unresolved. Germline CDR1 is DFQATT and CDR2 is SNEGSKA (reference sequence). This CDR3 has 9 residues. Deletions cut 7 bases from V and 6 bases from J, with 6 bases between. The CDR3 is CSVDDGYTF. The CDR3 bases are TGCAGTGTCGACGATGGCTACACCTTC.

The chain has TRBV20-1 and TRBJ1-1; perhaps TRBD1 as D (5 bases). Germline CDR1 and CDR2: DFQATT and SNEGSKA (reference sequence). The V end was cut by 5 bases, the J end by 8 bases, with 12 bases between. The CDR3 is 11 amino acids. CDR3 loop: CSAPWGEEAFF. Here the CDR3 DNA reads TGCAGTGCTCCTTGGGGGGAGGAAGCTTTCTTT.

This sequence joins TRBV4-2 and TRBJ2-7, with D unclear. V dropped 0 bases and J dropped 0 bases, with 18 bases sitting between them. Looked up from germline, CDR1 is LGHNA and CDR2 is YNFKEQ. The length of the CDR3 is 18 residues. The CDR3 sequence: CASSQDGFYLGSSYEQYF. CDR3 bases: TGTGCCAGCAGCCAAGATGGGTTCTACCTAGGAAGCTCCTACGAGCAGTACTTC.

A few counts support this clonotype. The genes are TRBV12-3 or TRBV12-4 and TRBJ2-4, with D possibly being TRBD1 (6 bases). The V and J ends lost 3 bases and 7 bases respectively, with 19 bases between them. CDR3 length: 16 amino acids. In nucleotides, the CDR3 is TGTGCCAGCAGTTTCGGGGAACCCGGGACAAACAACATTCAGTACTTC. Protein sequence: CASSFGEPGTNNIQYF.

The genes are TRBV9 and TRBJ2-7; D uncertain. Germline CDR1 and CDR2: SGDLS and YYNGEE. The germline V and J ends were trimmed by 2 bases and 2 bases, with 11 bases remaining between them. This CDR3 has 14 residues. The CDR3 bases are TGTGCCAGCAGCGTGGTCGCGTCCACCTACGAGCAGTACTTC. Translation: CASSVVASTYEQYF.

This clonotype turned up a few times. The rearrangement joins TRBV7-2 to TRBJ2-2; 10 bases line up with TRBD1. CDR1 is SGHTA and CDR2 is FQGNSA in the germline V gene. CDR3 length: 15 amino acids. The junction had 1 base not matched to a gene; V was cut back by 4 bases and J by 2 bases. CDR3 amino acids: CASSWDRGNTGELFF. In DNA, the CDR3 is TGTGCCAGCAGCTGGGACAGGGGAAACACCGGGGAGCTGTTTTTT. Full variable domain (missing parts from reference TRBV7-2 and TRBJ2-2): GAGVSQSPSNKVTEKGKDVELRCDPISGHTALYWYRQSLGQGLEFLIYFQGNSAPDKSGLPSDRFSAERTGGSVSTLTIQRTQQEDSAVYLCASSWDRGNTGELFFGEGSRLTVL.